This TCR beta chain was documented in a study of T-cell reconstitution after alpha-beta-depleted transplantation in children. At least ten counts were recorded for this clonotype. During its preparation, the TCRbeta library received unique molecular identifiers. TCRdb re-called the PCR reads with MiXCR, one entry per CDR3 protein. The sample yields over 150,000 distinct CDR3 sequences, more than 14% seen once. The CDR3 contains 13 residues. V gave up 3 bases and J gave up 5 bases; unmatched junction bases: 6. Germline CDR1 reads SQVTM; CDR2 reads ANQGSEA. This chain joins TRBV29-1 and TRBJ2-5; TRBD1 matches at 7 bases. This sequence was found in a human donor who donated a stem cell graft to a child with acute lymphoblastic leukemia. The sample here was PBMCs from the stem cell graft donor, taken from the stem cell graft. This CDR3 is CSVDPTGRETQYF. In DNA form, the CDR3 reads TGCAGCGTTGACCCGACAGGGCGGGAGACCCAGTACTTC.